This T cell receptor beta chain was observed in a study of vaccination and CD4 T cells after COVID-19. Study in general: Control cultures were supplied with a CEFX pool, an HIV-1 Nef pool, or no peptide at all.

Trimming cost V 5 bases and J 0 bases, with 8 bases left between them. This CDR3 is 14 amino acids long. Germline CDR1 and CDR2: SGHAT and FQDESV (reference sequence). Cultured CD4+ T cell DNA was sequenced using the Oncomine TCR Beta short-read assay. Via MiXCR, TCRdb re-called the PCR reads, giving one row per CDR3 protein. The table includes about 12,000 distinct CDR3 sequences, roughly half detected once. This clonotype was seen only once. The antigen remains undetermined. Treatment indicated: approximately 9-day PBMC culture with coronavirus spike peptide pools or control peptides (ViraFEST assay). T cells were expanded with peptide pools, and expanded clonotypes were identified by TCR sequencing. Researchers grew the cells for 9 to 11 days and then pulled out CD4+ T cells by negative selection.

The chain links TRBV11-1 to TRBJ2-1, with D hard to call. Sequenced material: CD4+ T cells from blood, cultured in vitro. This TCR came from a human donor who had recovered from COVID-19. The CDR3, as DNA: TGTGCCAGCAGCCTACTGAGCTCCTACAATGAGCAGTTCTTC. This sequence encodes CASSLLSSYNEQFF.